This TCR beta chain comes out of a study of T cell responses to AZD1222 COVID-19 vaccine. Repertoires were generated with immunoSEQ multiplex PCR, while TCRdb's copy carries only in-frame clones and drops some. The sample holds 27,000 or so clones, about nine tenths seen once. Germline values: CDR1 LNHDA, CDR2 SQIVND (reference sequence). This CDR3 is 15 amino acids long. V lost 7 bases, J lost 2 bases, and 17 bases lay in between. This chain uses TRBV19 with TRBJ1-2; possibly TRBD1 for D (6 bases). This sequence was found in an adult who received the AZD1222 COVID-19 vaccine. Sequences were derived from peripheral blood, sampled 28 days after the second AZD1222 dose. Here the CDR3 DNA reads TGTGCCAGTACCCTACAGACAGGAATGAACTATGGCTACACCTTC. Translated: CASTLQTGMNYGYTF. Full variable domain (remainder filled in from reference TRBV19 and TRBJ1-2): DGGITQSPKYLFRKEGQNVTLSCEQNLNHDAMYWYRQDPGQGLRLIYYSQIVNDFQKGDIAEGYSVSREKKESFPLTVTSAQKNPTAFYLCASTLQTGMNYGYTFGSGTRLTVV.